These 17 T cell receptor beta chains were all obtained from the same sample, sequenced in a study of CD4 T cells in relation to SARS-CoV-2 and coronaviruses. The method was immunoSEQ multiplex PCR; TCRdb's version includes in-frame clones alone and lacks a portion of them. The table shows some 40,000 clones, with roughly 80% occurring only once. These receptors have no known antigen. The sample taken for sequencing was memory CD4+ T cells from PBMCs, cultured in vitro. These receptors all stem from an adult with COVID-19.

The table lists this clone with a few counts. V usage is TRBV30 and J usage is TRBJ1-2; TRBD1 agrees at 7 bases. Unmatched junction bases numbered 2, after V lost 3 bases and J lost 4 bases. This CDR3 contains 12 residues. Germline lookup yields CDR1 GTSNPN and CDR2 SVGIG (reference sequence). Written as DNA, the CDR3 is TGTGCCTGGAGCAGGGACAGCTATGGCTACACCTTC. This sequence encodes CAWSRDSYGYTF.

This clone has just a few counts. This chain links TRBV3-1 (or the pseudogene TRBV3-2) with TRBJ1-6; D is unresolved. Trimming pared 1 base from V and 8 bases from J, leaving 6 bases between. Germline V CDR1 and CDR2: LGHDT, YNNKEL (reference sequence). The CDR3 contains 13 residues. The CDR3, as DNA: TGTGCCAGCAGCCAAGCGGGCTATTCACCCCTCCACTTT. Protein: CASSQAGYSPLHF.

The chain recombines TRBV6-5 with TRBJ2-5, with a weak D call TRBD1 (6 bases). From germline, CDR1 is MNHEY and CDR2 SVGAGI. The CDR3 spans 14 residues. V was cut by 4 bases and J by 5 bases, with 14 bases left in between. In nucleotides, the CDR3 is TGTGCCAGCAGTTCACACCGGGACATGGAGACCCAGTACTTC. It is translated as CASSSHRDMETQYF.

This rearrangement joins TRBV18 to TRBJ2-2, with 9 bases fitting TRBD2. Trimming took 6 bases from V and 2 from J; bases not matched to a gene: 10. Germline lookup yields CDR1 KGHSH and CDR2 LQKENI. CDR3 length: 17 amino acids. CDR3 in DNA: TGTGCCAGCTCTCACGACCCCCTAGCGGGAAACACCGGGGAGCTGTTTTTT. It specifies CASSHDPLAGNTGELFF.

The V gene is TRBV3-1 (or the pseudogene TRBV3-2), the J gene TRBJ2-5; 10 bases match TRBD2. The germline V gene has CDR1 LGHDT and CDR2 YNNKEL (reference sequence). The CDR3 sequence is 17 residues long. V shed 1 base and J 5 bases; nucleotides not matched to a gene: 10. The chain's CDR3 is CASSQGTSGGGLETQYF. CDR3 in DNA: TGTGCCAGCAGCCAAGGGACTAGCGGAGGAGGCTTGGAGACCCAGTACTTC.

This chain joins TRBV5-1 and TRBJ2-2; 11 nucleotides match TRBD2. The CDR3 has 19 residues. J lost 2 bases, V lost 1 base, and 10 bases had no gene match. Germline loops: CDR1 SGHRS, CDR2 YFSETQ. The CDR3 nucleotides read TGCGCCAGCAGCTTGAGTACGAGACTAGCGGGGCGAAACACCGGGGAGCTGTTTTTT. This sequence encodes CASSLSTRLAGRNTGELFF.

V usage is TRBV5-6 and J usage is TRBJ2-2, with D hard to call. The CDR3 is 16 amino acids. Deletions cut 0 bases from V and 3 bases from J, with 12 bases between. CDR1 is SGHDT, CDR2 YYEEEE, per germline. CDR3 in DNA: TGTGCCAGCAGCTTGGTTTCTAGTACCTACACCGGGGAGCTGTTTTTT. As protein: CASSLVSSTYTGELFF.

The chain uses TRBV29-1 and TRBJ2-3, with TRBD1 matching over 12 bases. From germline, CDR1 is SQVTM and CDR2 ANQGSEA. The V segment lost 3 bases and the J segment 7 bases; nucleotides outside the gene matches: 8. The CDR3 extends over 15 amino acids. The CDR3, as DNA: TGCAGCGTTGAGCAGGGACAGGGGGCCGATTATACGCAGTATTTT. Amino acid sequence: CSVEQGQGADYTQYF.

The CDR3 DNA sequence: TGTGCCAGCAGTCCACCTCGTGAGTCCGGGGAGCTGTTTTTT. It yields the protein CASSPPRESGELFF. The chain couples TRBV28 to TRBJ2-2; D remains ambiguous. This CDR3 region has 14 residues. V was pared by 5 bases and J by 6 bases, with 13 bases between. Germline loops: CDR1 MDHEN, CDR2 SYDVKM.

The DNA of the CDR3 is TGTGCCAGCAGCTTGGAACAGTGGGGAGATACGCAGTATTTT. Translation: CASSLEQWGDTQYF. The chain is built from TRBV5-6 and TRBJ2-3, with D unresolved. In germline, CDR1 is SGHDT, CDR2 YYEEEE. V lost 0 bases and J 5 bases, leaving 10 bases between the germline ends. This CDR3 has 14 residues.

The CDR3, as DNA: TGCGCCAGCAGCTTGGTGGTGCCAGACACCAAAAACATTCAGTACTTC. It encodes CASSLVVPDTKNIQYF. V gene TRBV5-1 combines with J gene TRBJ2-4, with no clear D. Germline V gene sequence: CDR1 SGHRS, CDR2 YFSETQ. With 0 bases removed from V and 2 bases from J, the gap between germline ends came to 12 bases. The CDR3 covers 16 residues.

The chain uses TRBV18 and TRBJ1-6; D remains ambiguous. The V and J ends lost 2 bases and 8 bases respectively, with 7 bases between them. Germline CDR1 and CDR2: KGHSH and LQKENI. The CDR3 is made up of 13 amino acids. The CDR3 sequence: CASSPIADSPLHF. CDR3 nucleotides: TGTGCCAGCTCACCAATTGCAGATTCACCCCTCCACTTT.

The gene calls are TRBV4-3 and TRBJ2-1; tentative D call: TRBD2 (6 bases). Between the trimmed V and J ends, which lost 3 bases and 10 bases, there was a span of 10 bases. CDR1 LGHNA and CDR2 YSLEER come from the germline V gene. The CDR3 is 12 amino acids. In DNA, the CDR3 is TGCGCCAGCAGCCAGCTCGCGGGAGAGCAGTTCTTC. It yields the protein CASSQLAGEQFF.

This clone has more than one count but fewer than ten. V usage is TRBV7-2 and J usage is TRBJ1-2, with 7 bases identical to TRBD1. The CDR3 extends over 14 amino acids. Germline CDR1 and CDR2: SGHTA and FQGNSA. After removal of 1 base from V and 4 bases from J, the junction contained 3 bases not matched to a gene. The CDR3 loop is CASSLERQGYGYTF. The CDR3 region has the DNA TGTGCCAGCAGCTTAGAGCGACAGGGCTATGGCTACACCTTC.

There are a few counts of this clone. This chain joins TRBV6-5 and TRBJ1-4; D is unclear. V gave up 7 bases and J gave up 0 bases, with 12 bases separating them. Germline V lookup: CDR1 MNHEY, CDR2 SVGAGI. This CDR3 spans 15 amino acids. The CDR3 protein is CASTGVGTTNEKLFF. The CDR3 region has the DNA TGTGCCAGCACCGGGGTAGGGACAACTAATGAAAAACTGTTTTTT.

The chain links TRBV11-3 to TRBJ2-2, with 7 nucleotides matching TRBD2. CDR1 is SGHNT and CDR2 is YENEEA in the germline V gene. V lost 6 bases, J lost 6 bases, and 4 bases stayed unmatched. This CDR3 has 13 amino acids. Here the CDR3 DNA reads TGTGCCAGCAGAAAGAGCGGGGCCGGGGAGCTGTTTTTT. Translating it yields CASRKSGAGELFF.

This clone was seen a few times. V usage is TRBV9 and J usage is TRBJ1-2, with D perhaps matching TRBD1 (5 bases). Germline CDR1 is SGDLS and CDR2 is YYNGEE. Trimming removed 0 bases from V and 8 bases from J, with 8 bases in between. This CDR3 has 12 residues. The CDR3, as DNA: TGTGCCAGCAGCGTAGACGGGGACGGCTACACCTTC. Protein sequence: CASSVDGDGYTF.